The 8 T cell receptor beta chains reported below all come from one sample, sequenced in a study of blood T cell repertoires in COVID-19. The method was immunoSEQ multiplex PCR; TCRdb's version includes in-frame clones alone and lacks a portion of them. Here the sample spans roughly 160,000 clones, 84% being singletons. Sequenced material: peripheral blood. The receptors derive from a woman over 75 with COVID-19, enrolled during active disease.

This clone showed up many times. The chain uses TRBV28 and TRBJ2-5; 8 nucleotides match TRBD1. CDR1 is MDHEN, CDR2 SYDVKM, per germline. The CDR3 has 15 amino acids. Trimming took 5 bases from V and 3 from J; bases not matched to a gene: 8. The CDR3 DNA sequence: TGTGCCAGCAGTCGGTCTAGGACAGGGAAAGAGACCCAGTACTTC. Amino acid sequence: CASSRSRTGKETQYF.

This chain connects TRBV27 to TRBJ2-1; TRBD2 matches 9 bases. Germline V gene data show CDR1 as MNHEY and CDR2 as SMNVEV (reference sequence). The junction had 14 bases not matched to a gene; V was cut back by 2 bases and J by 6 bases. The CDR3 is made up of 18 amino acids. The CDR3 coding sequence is TGTGCCAGCAGTTTAAGGTTTGGCGGGAGGGCCCTGGTCAATGAGCAGTTCTTC. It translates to CASSLRFGGRALVNEQFF.

Written as DNA, the CDR3 is TGTGCCAGCAGCCAGTTACAGTCTGGACAGGGGGGATATGGCTACACCTTC. It encodes CASSQLQSGQGGYGYTF. The rearrangement links TRBV3-1 (or the pseudogene TRBV3-2) to TRBJ1-2, with 10 bases that match TRBD1. In germline, CDR1 is LGHDT, CDR2 YNNKEL (reference sequence). This CDR3 spans 17 amino acids. V dropped 3 bases and J dropped 5; count of bases not matched to a gene: 12.

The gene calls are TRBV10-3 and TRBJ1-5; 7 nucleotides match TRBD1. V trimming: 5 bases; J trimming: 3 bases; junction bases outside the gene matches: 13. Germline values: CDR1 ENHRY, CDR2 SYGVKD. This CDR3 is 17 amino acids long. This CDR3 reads CAISHPGAGGLNQPQHF. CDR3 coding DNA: TGTGCCATCAGTCATCCCGGGGCAGGGGGACTCAATCAGCCCCAGCATTTT.

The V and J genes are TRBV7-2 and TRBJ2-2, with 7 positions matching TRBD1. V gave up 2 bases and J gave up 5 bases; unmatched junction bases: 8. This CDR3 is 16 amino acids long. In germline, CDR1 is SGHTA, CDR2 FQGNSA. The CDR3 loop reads CASSLPTGYRTGELFF. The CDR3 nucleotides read TGTGCCAGCAGCTTACCGACAGGGTATCGGACCGGGGAGCTGTTTTTT.

The CDR3 is CASSLAGTGNTEAFF. The CDR3 DNA reads as TGTGCCAGCAGCTTAGCCGGGACAGGAAACACTGAAGCTTTCTTT. The J gene is TRBJ1-1, the V gene TRBV7-9; 8 bases map to TRBD1. The CDR3 loop spans 15 amino acids. The V gene's germline CDR1 is SEHNR and CDR2 FQNEAQ (reference sequence). The J segment lost 2 bases and the V segment lost 0 bases, leaving 2 bases of the junction unmatched.

The CDR3 loop reads CAAGGWTVNYNSPLHF. The DNA for the CDR3 is TGTGCCGCAGGAGGTTGGACAGTCAACTATAATTCACCCCTCCACTTT. V and J are TRBV6-6 and TRBJ1-6; tentative D call: TRBD1 (6 bases). Looked up from germline, CDR1 is MNHNY and CDR2 is SVGAGI (reference sequence). V was cut by 11 bases and J by 3 bases, with 20 bases left in between. CDR3 length: 16 residues.

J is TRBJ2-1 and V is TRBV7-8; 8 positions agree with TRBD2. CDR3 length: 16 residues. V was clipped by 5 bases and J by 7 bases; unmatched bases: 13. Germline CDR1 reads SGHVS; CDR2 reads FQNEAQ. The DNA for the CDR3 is TGTGCCAGCAGCAGCTCGGGGGGGGGCCCGAAAAATGAGCAGTTCTTC. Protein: CASSSSGGGPKNEQFF.